This T cell receptor beta chain was sequenced for a study of blood T cell repertoires in COVID-19. Study in general: PBMCs, B-cell-depleted T cells, or T cells provided the cDNA or gDNA that made up the material.

This table comes from immunoSEQ multiplex PCR, and its TCRdb copy is limited to in-frame clones, with some not included. The data hold some 240,000 clones, with more than 75% observed a single time. Looked up from germline, CDR1 is SGHDN and CDR2 is FVKESK. With V trimmed by 7 bases and J by 1 base, 3 bases remained unmatched. The CDR3 sequence is 14 residues long. The chain is built from TRBV14 and TRBJ2-3; 9 nucleotides match TRBD2. The sequencing input was peripheral blood. The receptor comes from a woman between 55 and 75 years old with active or convalescent COVID-19. The CDR3 loop is CASNERGGTDTQYF. The CDR3 DNA follows: TGTGCCAGCAATGAGCGGGGGGGCACAGATACGCAGTATTTT. The complete variable domain, with remaining parts taken from reference TRBV14 and TRBJ2-3, reads EAGVTQFPSHSVIEKGQTVTLRCDPISGHDNLYWYRRVMGKEIKFLLHFVKESKQDESGMPNNRFLAERTGGTYSTLKVQPAELEDSGVYFCASNERGGTDTQYFGPGTRLTVL.